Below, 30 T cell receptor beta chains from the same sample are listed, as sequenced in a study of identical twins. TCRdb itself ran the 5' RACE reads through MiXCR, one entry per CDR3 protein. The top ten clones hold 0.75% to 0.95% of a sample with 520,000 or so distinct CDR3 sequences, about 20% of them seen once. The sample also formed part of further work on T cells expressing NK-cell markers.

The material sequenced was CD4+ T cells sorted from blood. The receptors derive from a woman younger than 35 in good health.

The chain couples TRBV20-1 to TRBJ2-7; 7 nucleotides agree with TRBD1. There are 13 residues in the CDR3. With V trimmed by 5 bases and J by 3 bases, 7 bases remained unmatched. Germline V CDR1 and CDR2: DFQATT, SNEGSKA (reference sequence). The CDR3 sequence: CSAGWDSGYEQYF. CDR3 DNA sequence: TGCAGTGCTGGCTGGGACAGCGGCTACGAGCAGTACTTC.

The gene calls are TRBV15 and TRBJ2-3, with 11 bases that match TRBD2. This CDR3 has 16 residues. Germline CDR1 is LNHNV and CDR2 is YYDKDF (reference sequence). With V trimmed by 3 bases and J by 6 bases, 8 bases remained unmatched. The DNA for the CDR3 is TGTGCCACCAGCAGGGGACTAGCGGTCGGGGAGGATACGCAGTATTTT. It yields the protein CATSRGLAVGEDTQYF. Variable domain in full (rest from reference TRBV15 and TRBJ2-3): DAMVIQNPRYQVTQFGKPVTLSCSQTLNHNVMYWYQQKSSQAPKLLFHYYDKDFNNEADTPDNFQSRRPNTSFCFLDIRSPGLGDTAMYLCATSRGLAVGEDTQYFGPGTRLTVL.

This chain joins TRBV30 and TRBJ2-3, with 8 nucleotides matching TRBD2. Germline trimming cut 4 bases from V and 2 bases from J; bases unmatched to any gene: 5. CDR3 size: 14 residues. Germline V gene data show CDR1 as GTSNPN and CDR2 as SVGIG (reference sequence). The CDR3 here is CAWNRGRSTDTQYF. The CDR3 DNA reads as TGTGCCTGGAATCGCGGGAGGTCCACAGATACGCAGTATTTT.

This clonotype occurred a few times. The CDR3 reads CASSLQVINEQFF. In nucleotides, the CDR3 is TGTGCCAGCAGCTTACAGGTTATCAATGAGCAGTTCTTC. This chain connects TRBV7-8 to TRBJ2-1; D is unclear. Trimming pared 2 bases from V and 6 bases from J, leaving 8 bases between. The CDR3 has 13 amino acids. Germline V gives CDR1 SGHVS, CDR2 FQNEAQ.

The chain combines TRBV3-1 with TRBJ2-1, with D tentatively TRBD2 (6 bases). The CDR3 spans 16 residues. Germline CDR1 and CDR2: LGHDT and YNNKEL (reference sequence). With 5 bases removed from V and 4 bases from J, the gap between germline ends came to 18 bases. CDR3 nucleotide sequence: TGTGCCAGCAGCTCCCGGACTAAGACCAGATACAATGAGCAGTTCTTC. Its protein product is CASSSRTKTRYNEQFF.

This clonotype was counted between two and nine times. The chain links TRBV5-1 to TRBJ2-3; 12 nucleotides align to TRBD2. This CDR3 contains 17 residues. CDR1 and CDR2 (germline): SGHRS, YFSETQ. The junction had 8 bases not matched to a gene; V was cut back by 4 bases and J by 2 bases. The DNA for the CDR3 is TGCGCCAGCAGCGGCGTCGGACTAGCGGGATCCACAGATACGCAGTATTTT. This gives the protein CASSGVGLAGSTDTQYF. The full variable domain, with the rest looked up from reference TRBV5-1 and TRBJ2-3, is KAGVTQTPRYLIKTRGQQVTLSCSPISGHRSVSWYQQTPGQGLQFLFEYFSETQRNKGNFPGRFSGRQFSNSRSEMNVSTLELGDSALYLCASSGVGLAGSTDTQYFGPGTRLTVL.

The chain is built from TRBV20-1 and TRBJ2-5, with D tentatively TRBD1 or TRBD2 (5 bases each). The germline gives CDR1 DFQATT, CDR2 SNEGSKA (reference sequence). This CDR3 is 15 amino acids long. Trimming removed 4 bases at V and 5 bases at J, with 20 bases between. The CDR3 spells CSATVPGTKGETQYF. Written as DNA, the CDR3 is TGCAGTGCTACCGTCCCCGGGACCAAAGGGGAGACCCAGTACTTC.

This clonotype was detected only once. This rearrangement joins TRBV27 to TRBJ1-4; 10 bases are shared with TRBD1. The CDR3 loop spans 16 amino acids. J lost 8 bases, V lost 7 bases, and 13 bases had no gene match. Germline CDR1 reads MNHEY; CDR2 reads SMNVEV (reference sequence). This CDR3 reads CASKSGQGISGEKLFF. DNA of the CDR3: TGTGCCAGCAAGTCGGGACAGGGGATTAGTGGGGAAAAACTGTTTTTT. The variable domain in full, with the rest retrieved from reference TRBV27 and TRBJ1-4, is EAQVTQNPRYLITVTGKKLTVTCSQNMNHEYMSWYRQDPGLGLRQIYYSMNVEVTDKGDVPEGYKVSRKEKRNFPLILESPSPNQTSLYFCASKSGQGISGEKLFFGSGTQLSVL.

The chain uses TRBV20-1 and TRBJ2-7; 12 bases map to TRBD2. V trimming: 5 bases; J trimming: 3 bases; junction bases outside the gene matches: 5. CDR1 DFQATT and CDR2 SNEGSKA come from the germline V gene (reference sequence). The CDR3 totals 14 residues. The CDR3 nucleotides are TGCAGTGCTCCGACTAGCGGGAGTCTCTACGAGCAGTACTTC. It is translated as CSAPTSGSLYEQYF.

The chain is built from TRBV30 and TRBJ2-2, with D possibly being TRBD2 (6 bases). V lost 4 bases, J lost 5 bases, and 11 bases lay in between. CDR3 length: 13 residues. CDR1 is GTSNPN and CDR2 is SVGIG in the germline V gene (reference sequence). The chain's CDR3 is CAWTTSGTGELFF. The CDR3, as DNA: TGTGCCTGGACGACTAGTGGGACCGGGGAGCTGTTTTTT.

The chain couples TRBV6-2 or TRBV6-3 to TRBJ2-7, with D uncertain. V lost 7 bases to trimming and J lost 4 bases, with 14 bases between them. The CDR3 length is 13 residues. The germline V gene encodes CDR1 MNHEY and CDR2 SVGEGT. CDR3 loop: CASIEQPRYEQYF. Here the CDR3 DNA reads TGTGCCAGCATCGAACAACCCCGTTACGAGCAGTACTTC.

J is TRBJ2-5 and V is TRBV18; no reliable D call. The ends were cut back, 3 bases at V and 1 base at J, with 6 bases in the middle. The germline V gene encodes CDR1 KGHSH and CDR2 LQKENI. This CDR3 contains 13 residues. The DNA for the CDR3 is TGTGCCAGCTCACCGTACAGCCAAGAGACCCAGTACTTC. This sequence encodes CASSPYSQETQYF.

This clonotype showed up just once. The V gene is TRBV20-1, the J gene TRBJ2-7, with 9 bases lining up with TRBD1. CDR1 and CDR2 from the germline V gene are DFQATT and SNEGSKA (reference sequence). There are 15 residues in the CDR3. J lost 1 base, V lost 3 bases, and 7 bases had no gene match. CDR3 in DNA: TGCAGTGCTAGGGGGGCCGGGACAGGGTCCTACGAGCAGTACTTC. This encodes CSARGAGTGSYEQYF.

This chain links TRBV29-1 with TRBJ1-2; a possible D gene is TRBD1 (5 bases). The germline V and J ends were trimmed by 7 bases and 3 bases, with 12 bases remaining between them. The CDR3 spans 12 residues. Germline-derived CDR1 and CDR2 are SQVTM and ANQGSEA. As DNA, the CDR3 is TGCAGCGCATACATACAGGACTATGGCTACACCTTC. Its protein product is CSAYIQDYGYTF. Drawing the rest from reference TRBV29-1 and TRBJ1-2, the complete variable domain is SAVISQKPSRDICQRGTSLTIQCQVDSQVTMMFWYRQQPGQSLTLIATANQGSEATYESGFVIDKFPISRPNLTFSTLTVSNMSPEDSSIYLCSAYIQDYGYTFGSGTRLTVV.

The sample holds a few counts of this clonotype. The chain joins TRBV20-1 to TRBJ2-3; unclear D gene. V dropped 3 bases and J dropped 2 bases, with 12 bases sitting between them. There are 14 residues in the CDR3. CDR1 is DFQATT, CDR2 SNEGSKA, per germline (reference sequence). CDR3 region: CSASPDGITDTQYF. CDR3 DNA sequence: TGCAGTGCTAGTCCGGACGGAATCACAGATACGCAGTATTTT.

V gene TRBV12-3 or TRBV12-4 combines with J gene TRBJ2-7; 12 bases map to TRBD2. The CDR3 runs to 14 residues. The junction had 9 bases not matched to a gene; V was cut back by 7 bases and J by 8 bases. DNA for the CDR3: TGTGCCAGCAACCTAGCGGGAGGGCCGTTGAAGCAGTACTTC. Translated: CASNLAGGPLKQYF.

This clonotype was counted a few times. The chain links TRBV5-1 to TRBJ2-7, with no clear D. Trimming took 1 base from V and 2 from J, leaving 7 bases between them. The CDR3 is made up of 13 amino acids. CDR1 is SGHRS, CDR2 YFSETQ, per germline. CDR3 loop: CASSLSPTYEQYF. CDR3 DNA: TGCGCCAGCAGCTTGAGCCCCACCTACGAGCAGTACTTC.

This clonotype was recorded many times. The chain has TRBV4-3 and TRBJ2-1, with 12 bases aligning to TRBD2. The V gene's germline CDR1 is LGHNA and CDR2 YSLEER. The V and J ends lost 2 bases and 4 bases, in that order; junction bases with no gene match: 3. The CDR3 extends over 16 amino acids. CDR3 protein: CASSQTGTSGYNEQFF. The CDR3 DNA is TGCGCCAGCAGCCAAACCGGGACTAGCGGGTACAATGAGCAGTTCTTC.

The CDR3 bases are TGTGCCAGCAGCTTCGCCGGTTGGACTGAAGCTTTCTTT. Translating gives CASSFAGWTEAFF. The chain recombines TRBV7-2 with TRBJ1-1; D call uncertain. This CDR3 is built from 13 residues. Germline CDR1 SGHTA, CDR2 FQGNSA. V lost 3 bases to trimming and J lost 5 bases, with 10 bases between them.

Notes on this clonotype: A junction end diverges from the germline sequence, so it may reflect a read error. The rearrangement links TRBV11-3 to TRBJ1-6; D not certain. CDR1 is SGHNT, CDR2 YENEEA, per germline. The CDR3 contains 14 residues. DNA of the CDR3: TGTGCCAGCAGCTTAAGTTTCTATAATTCGCCCCTCCACTTT. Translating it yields CASSLSFYNSPLHF.

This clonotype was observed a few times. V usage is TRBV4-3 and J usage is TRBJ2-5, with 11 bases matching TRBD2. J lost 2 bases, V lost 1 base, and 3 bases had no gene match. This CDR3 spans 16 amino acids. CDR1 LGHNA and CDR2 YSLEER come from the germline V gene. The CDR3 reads CASSQALAGVQETQYF. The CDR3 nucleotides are TGCGCCAGCAGCCAAGCACTAGCGGGAGTACAAGAGACCCAGTACTTC.

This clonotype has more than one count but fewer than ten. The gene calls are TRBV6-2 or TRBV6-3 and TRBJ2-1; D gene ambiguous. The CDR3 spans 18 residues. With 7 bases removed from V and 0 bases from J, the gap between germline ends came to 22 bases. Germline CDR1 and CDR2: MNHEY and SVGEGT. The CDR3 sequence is CASTSPATRRSSYNEQFF. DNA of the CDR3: TGTGCCAGCACCTCCCCAGCGACTCGTAGAAGCTCCTACAATGAGCAGTTCTTC.

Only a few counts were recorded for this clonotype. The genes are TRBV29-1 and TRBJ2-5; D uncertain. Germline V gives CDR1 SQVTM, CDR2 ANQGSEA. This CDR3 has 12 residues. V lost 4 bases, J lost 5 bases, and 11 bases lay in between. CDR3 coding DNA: TGCAGCGTTGTCGGCGATTTGGAGACCCAGTACTTC. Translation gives CSVVGDLETQYF.

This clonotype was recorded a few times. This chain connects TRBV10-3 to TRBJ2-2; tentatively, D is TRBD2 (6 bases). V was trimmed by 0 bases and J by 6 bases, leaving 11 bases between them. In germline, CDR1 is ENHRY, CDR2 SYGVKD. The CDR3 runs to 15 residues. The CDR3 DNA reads TGTGCCATCAGTGAGTCGATTGCGGGATCCGGGGAGCTGTTTTTT. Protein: CAISESIAGSGELFF.

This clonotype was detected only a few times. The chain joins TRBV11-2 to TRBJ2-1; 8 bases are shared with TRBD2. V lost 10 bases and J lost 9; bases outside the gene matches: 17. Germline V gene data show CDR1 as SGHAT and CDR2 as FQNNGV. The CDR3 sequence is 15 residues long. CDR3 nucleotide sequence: TGTGCCACGATCCCCCCGGCTAGCGGGTCGGCTGAGCAGTTCTTC. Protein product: CATIPPASGSAEQFF.

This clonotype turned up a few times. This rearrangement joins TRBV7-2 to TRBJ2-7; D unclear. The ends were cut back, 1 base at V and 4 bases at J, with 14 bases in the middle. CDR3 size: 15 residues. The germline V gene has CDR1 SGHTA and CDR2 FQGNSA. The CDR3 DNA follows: TGTGCCAGCAGCTTAGACGGCCCGAACCGTTACGAGCAGTACTTC. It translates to CASSLDGPNRYEQYF.

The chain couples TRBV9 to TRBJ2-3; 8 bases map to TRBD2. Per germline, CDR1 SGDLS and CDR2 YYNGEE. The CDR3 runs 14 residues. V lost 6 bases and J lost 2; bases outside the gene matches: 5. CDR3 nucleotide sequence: TGTGCCAGCAAGGCGGGGGGAGACACAGATACGCAGTATTTT. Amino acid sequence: CASKAGGDTDTQYF.

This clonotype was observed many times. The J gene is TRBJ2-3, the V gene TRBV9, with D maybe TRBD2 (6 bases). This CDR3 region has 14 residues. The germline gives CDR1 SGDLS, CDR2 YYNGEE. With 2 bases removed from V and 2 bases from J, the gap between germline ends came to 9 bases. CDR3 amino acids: CASSVRGYTDTQYF. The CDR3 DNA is TGTGCCAGCAGCGTCCGGGGGTACACAGATACGCAGTATTTT.

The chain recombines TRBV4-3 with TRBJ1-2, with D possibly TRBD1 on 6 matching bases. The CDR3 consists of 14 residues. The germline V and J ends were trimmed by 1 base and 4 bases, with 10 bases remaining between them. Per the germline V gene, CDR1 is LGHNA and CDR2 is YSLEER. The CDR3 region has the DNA TGCGCCAGCAGCCAAGTGGGACACGGCTATGGCTACACCTTC. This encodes CASSQVGHGYGYTF.

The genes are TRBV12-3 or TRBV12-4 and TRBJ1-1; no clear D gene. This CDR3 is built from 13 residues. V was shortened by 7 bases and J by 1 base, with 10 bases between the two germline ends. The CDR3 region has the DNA TGTGCCAGCACTCGGAGGCGGAACACTGAAGCTTTCTTT. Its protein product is CASTRRRNTEAFF.